The 22 T cell receptor beta chains presented below share a single source sample, sequenced in a study of control samples from healthy donors and cancer patients. TCRdb's copy holds only in-frame clones and misses some; the assay was immunoSEQ multiplex PCR. Of about 34,000 clones in the sample, about 88% were seen once. Sequenced: PBMCs. The source of these receptors is a woman in her thirties or forties with lung cancer.

This chain uses TRBV7-3 with TRBJ2-7, with D perhaps matching TRBD1 (6 bases). Germline V gene lookup returns CDR1 SGHTA and CDR2 FQGTGA. The CDR3 is 13 amino acids. The V and J ends lost 5 bases and 6 bases respectively, with 14 bases between them. CDR3 amino acids: CASSANHRAEQYF. In DNA, the CDR3 is TGTGCCAGCAGCGCCAACCACAGGGCCGAGCAGTACTTC.

This sequence joins TRBV9 and TRBJ2-7, with D perhaps matching TRBD1 (5 bases). The germline gives CDR1 SGDLS, CDR2 YYNGEE. V dropped 0 bases and J dropped 2 bases, with 9 bases sitting between them. CDR3 length: 14 residues. The CDR3 loop is CASSVGPGPYEQYF. In DNA form, the CDR3 reads TGTGCCAGCAGCGTAGGCCCAGGGCCCTACGAGCAGTACTTC.

This chain connects TRBV7-6 to TRBJ2-3; the match to TRBD2 covers 12 bases. Germline V lookup: CDR1 SGHVS, CDR2 FNYEAQ. V lost 0 bases, J lost 2 bases, and 3 bases stayed unmatched. The CDR3 contains 17 residues. The CDR3 DNA is TGTGCCAGCAGCTTAGCGGGGACTAGCGGGTCCACAGATACGCAGTATTTT. Encoded protein: CASSLAGTSGSTDTQYF.

The J gene is TRBJ2-1, the V gene TRBV2; 9 bases fit TRBD2. The V gene end was trimmed by 10 bases and the J gene end by 0 bases; junction bases not matched to a gene: 4. CDR1 is SNHLY and CDR2 is FYNNEI in the germline V gene. The CDR3 contains 14 residues. DNA for the CDR3: TGTGCCACCATGACTAGCGGCTCCTACAATGAGCAGTTCTTC. This encodes CATMTSGSYNEQFF.

This clone was seen once. The V gene is TRBV11-2, the J gene TRBJ1-2; a possible D gene is TRBD1 (6 bases). V gave up 5 bases and J gave up 8 bases, with 21 bases separating them. The CDR3 contains 15 residues. Germline CDR1 is SGHAT and CDR2 is FQNNGV. In DNA, the CDR3 is TGTGCCAGCAGCACTCAAACCGGGACACGAGTCGGCTACACCTTC. Protein product: CASSTQTGTRVGYTF.

The chain employs TRBV7-3 and TRBJ2-5; D may be TRBD1 (6 bases). CDR1 and CDR2 from the germline V gene are SGHTA and FQGTGA. The length of the CDR3 is 14 residues. The germline V and J ends were trimmed by 5 bases and 1 base, with 11 bases remaining between them. The CDR3, as DNA: TGTGCCAGCAGCCCCTCAGGGGCCCAAGAGACCCAGTACTTC. The encoded protein is CASSPSGAQETQYF.

The V and J genes are TRBV28 and TRBJ2-5; D not resolved. The CDR3 is 16 residues long. V lost 7 bases and J 4 bases, leaving 22 bases between the germline ends. Germline CDR1 and CDR2: MDHEN and SYDVKM. CDR3 amino acids: CASNPDRETSLETQYF. The CDR3 coding sequence is TGTGCCAGCAACCCTGACCGAGAGACATCTTTAGAGACCCAGTACTTC.

The rearrangement joins TRBV7-2 to TRBJ1-6; D is ambiguous. CDR1 is SGHTA, CDR2 FQGNSA, per germline. This CDR3 spans 13 amino acids. The ends were cut back, 5 bases at V and 10 bases at J, with 12 bases in the middle. The chain's CDR3 is CASSGPSPSPLHF. In nucleotides, the CDR3 is TGTGCCAGCAGCGGACCAAGTCCGTCACCCCTCCACTTT.

This chain joins TRBV30 and TRBJ2-3; D not resolved. V was clipped by 2 bases and J by 1 base, with 4 bases between them. The CDR3 loop spans 12 amino acids. CDR1 is GTSNPN and CDR2 is SVGIG in the germline V gene (reference sequence). CDR3 in amino acids: CAWSTGTDTQYF. The CDR3 bases are TGTGCCTGGAGTACAGGCACAGATACGCAGTATTTT.

The V call is TRBV2, the J call TRBJ1-2; D call uncertain. Per the germline V gene, CDR1 is SNHLY and CDR2 is FYNNEI. V was clipped by 6 bases and J by 4 bases, with 6 bases between them. The CDR3 contains 11 residues. In DNA form, the CDR3 reads TGTGCCAGCAGGGGCGGCTATGGCTACACCTTC. Amino acid sequence: CASRGGYGYTF.

The genes are TRBV10-1 and TRBJ2-5; perhaps D is TRBD1 or TRBD2 (5 bases each). V dropped 0 bases and J dropped 5 bases, with 16 bases sitting between them. The CDR3 spans 16 residues. The germline CDR1 and CDR2 sequences are WNHNN and SYGVQD (reference sequence). The CDR3 DNA follows: TGCGCCAGCAGTGAGTCCCGGGGCTTCGGGCTGGAGACCCAGTACTTC. Translation: CASSESRGFGLETQYF.

The chain joins TRBV7-3 to TRBJ2-3; 8 bases map to TRBD1. The V and J ends lost 3 bases and 9 bases, in that order; junction bases with no gene match: 2. The CDR3 consists of 12 residues. CDR1 SGHTA and CDR2 FQGTGA come from the germline V gene. The CDR3, as DNA: TGTGCCAGCAGCTTTCAGGGGGCAACGCAGTATTTT. Residues: CASSFQGATQYF.

This clone was seen just once. The rearrangement uses TRBV19 and TRBJ1-6, with unresolved D. Germline assignment: CDR1 LNHDA and CDR2 SQIVND (reference sequence). The ends were cut back, 1 base at V and 9 bases at J, with 19 bases in the middle. The CDR3 contains 17 residues. This CDR3 is CASSIVPPAEKGSPLHF. CDR3 nucleotide sequence: TGTGCCAGTAGTATAGTCCCCCCGGCGGAGAAAGGTTCACCCCTCCACTTT. Filled out from reference TRBV19 and TRBJ1-6, the complete variable domain reads DGGITQSPKYLFRKEGQNVTLSCEQNLNHDAMYWYRQDPGQGLRLIYYSQIVNDFQKGDIAEGYSVSREKKESFPLTVTSAQKNPTAFYLCASSIVPPAEKGSPLHFGNGTRLTVT.

This clone was seen only a few times. The V call is TRBV5-4, the J call TRBJ1-2; D unresolved. Germline CDR1 is SGHNT and CDR2 is YYREEE (reference sequence). Deletions cut 4 bases from V and 8 bases from J, with 21 bases between. This CDR3 spans 15 amino acids. The CDR3 bases are TGTGCCAGCAGCAATAAGGGCGGCTCTCCGGGGGGCTACACCTTC. Protein product: CASSNKGGSPGGYTF. The full variable domain, with the rest looked up from reference TRBV5-4 and TRBJ1-2, is ETGVTQSPTHLIKTRGQQVTLRCSSQSGHNTVSWYQQALGQGPQFIFQYYREEENGRGNFPPRFSGLQFPNYSSELNVNALELDDSALYLCASSNKGGSPGGYTFGSGTRLTVV.

The chain couples TRBV29-1 to TRBJ1-3; unclear D gene. Trimming stripped 1 base from V and 2 bases from J, with 6 bases between. This CDR3 has 13 amino acids. Germline values: CDR1 SQVTM, CDR2 ANQGSEA. As DNA, the CDR3 is TGCAGCGTTGAAGTAGGGACTGGAAACACCATATATTTT. Its translation is CSVEVGTGNTIYF.

The chain employs TRBV30 and TRBJ1-2, with TRBD1 matching 7 bases. V dropped 5 bases and J dropped 6; count of bases not matched to a gene: 15. Germline V gene sequence: CDR1 GTSNPN, CDR2 SVGIG (reference sequence). This CDR3 contains 15 residues. In DNA, the CDR3 is TGTGCCTGGGGAAGGGACAGAACGCTTGGCCATGGCTACACCTTC. It yields the protein CAWGRDRTLGHGYTF.

The gene calls are TRBV11-1 and TRBJ2-3; unclear D gene. Per the germline V gene, CDR1 is SGHAT and CDR2 is FQDESV (reference sequence). V shed 3 bases and J shed 2 bases, with 15 bases lying between them. The CDR3 consists of 16 residues. Here the CDR3 reads CASSFGVYEITDTQYF. CDR3 DNA: TGTGCCAGCAGCTTTGGGGTTTATGAAATCACAGATACGCAGTATTTT.

This clone has only a few counts. CDR3: CASSLEVGVDTQYF. DNA of the CDR3: TGTGCCAGCAGCTTAGAGGTTGGGGTGGATACGCAGTATTTT. V is TRBV7-6 and J is TRBJ2-3; D is unresolved. V dropped 1 base and J dropped 6 bases, with 11 bases sitting between them. Germline CDR1 SGHVS, CDR2 FNYEAQ. This CDR3 is 14 amino acids long.

The chain uses TRBV19 and TRBJ1-5; tentative D call: TRBD1 (5 bases). Germline loops: CDR1 LNHDA, CDR2 SQIVND (reference sequence). The V end lost 2 bases, the J end lost 2 bases, and 13 bases lay between the germline ends. The CDR3 loop spans 16 amino acids. The CDR3, as DNA: TGTGCCAGTAGTATAATTCAGGGCTCAGGCAATCAGCCCCAGCATTTT. Translating it yields CASSIIQGSGNQPQHF. Complete variable domain (other parts from reference TRBV19 and TRBJ1-5): DGGITQSPKYLFRKEGQNVTLSCEQNLNHDAMYWYRQDPGQGLRLIYYSQIVNDFQKGDIAEGYSVSREKKESFPLTVTSAQKNPTAFYLCASSIIQGSGNQPQHFGDGTRLSIL.

The rearrangement uses TRBV6-5 and TRBJ1-1; D is possibly TRBD1 (5 bases). With 9 bases removed from V and 4 bases from J, the gap between germline ends came to 9 bases. This CDR3 is built from 11 residues. The germline CDR1 and CDR2 sequences are MNHEY and SVGAGI. CDR3 in amino acids: CASQGSTEAFF. DNA of the CDR3: TGTGCCAGTCAGGGTTCCACTGAAGCTTTCTTT.

This sequence joins TRBV7-2 and TRBJ2-5; 11 bases are a match to TRBD2. Germline CDR1 is SGHTA and CDR2 is FQGNSA. The CDR3 spans 16 residues. V gave up 4 bases and J gave up 2 bases; unmatched junction bases: 6. The CDR3 DNA sequence: TGTGCCAGCAGCTACCTTAGCGGGGGGGCACAAGAGACCCAGTACTTC. Protein: CASSYLSGGAQETQYF.

The chain has TRBV4-1 and TRBJ2-7; D not certain. Germline values: CDR1 MGHRA, CDR2 YSYEKL. CDR3 length: 13 amino acids. V dropped 4 bases and J dropped 2 bases, with 9 bases sitting between them. The CDR3 DNA follows: TGCGCCAGCAGCCCGACCCTTACCTACGAGCAGTACTTC. It translates to CASSPTLTYEQYF.